Below, 5 T cell receptor beta chains from the same sample are listed, as sequenced in a study of blood T cell repertoires in COVID-19. Sequenced by immunoSEQ multiplex PCR; TCRdb stores in-frame clones only, minus some. The data contain some 60,000 clones, about 91% of them singletons. Sequencing was done on a sample of peripheral blood. The receptors stem from a man aged 55 to 70 with acute or convalescent COVID-19.

The chain combines TRBV10-3 with TRBJ2-7; D remains ambiguous. The CDR3 sequence is 15 residues long. V lost 8 bases, J lost 3 bases, and 20 bases lay in between. Germline-derived CDR1 and CDR2 are ENHRY and SYGVKD. CDR3 sequence (DNA): TGTGCCATCGCGCCCCCCGCAGGCGAGAGCTACGAGCAGTACTTC. It is translated as CAIAPPAGESYEQYF.

This chain joins TRBV27 and TRBJ1-5, with D possibly TRBD1 on 6 matching bases. The CDR3 totals 16 residues. The ends were cut back, 3 bases at V and 4 bases at J, with 16 bases in the middle. Germline V lookup: CDR1 MNHEY, CDR2 SMNVEV (reference sequence). The CDR3 sequence is CASSFHRQGINQPQHF. The CDR3 DNA is TGTGCCAGCAGTTTTCATCGGCAGGGGATAAATCAGCCCCAGCATTTT.

The V and J genes are TRBV5-4 and TRBJ1-3, with D possibly being TRBD1 (6 bases). There are 18 residues in the CDR3. Trimming shortened V by 0 bases and J by 7 bases, and 23 bases separated the two germline ends. CDR1 and CDR2 from the germline V gene are SGHNT and YYREEE (reference sequence). The CDR3: CASSLDPGRPGVRNTIYF. CDR3 nucleotides: TGTGCCAGCAGCTTGGACCCTGGGCGACCAGGGGTGCGGAACACCATATATTTT.

The chain recombines TRBV11-3 with TRBJ2-7; 11 bases are a match to TRBD1. The CDR3 consists of 16 residues. The V gene end was trimmed by 4 bases and the J gene end by 2 bases; junction bases not matched to a gene: 7. Germline V gene sequence: CDR1 SGHNT, CDR2 YENEEA. The CDR3 sequence: CASSYLDRGPPYEQYF. Written as DNA, the CDR3 is TGTGCCAGCAGCTACCTGGACAGGGGGCCCCCCTACGAGCAGTACTTC.

The chain is built from TRBV29-1 and TRBJ2-1; a possible D gene is TRBD1 (6 bases). The CDR3 is 15 residues long. The germline CDR1 and CDR2 sequences are SQVTM and ANQGSEA. Trimming removed 7 bases at V and 2 bases at J, with 18 bases between. The DNA for the CDR3 is TGCAGCGGTATTTCACAGGGATCTCCCTACAATGAGCAGTTCTTC. Encoded protein: CSGISQGSPYNEQFF.